This T cell receptor (beta chain) comes out of a study of blood T cell repertoires in COVID-19. Study information: Acute-phase and convalescent COVID-19 samples originated in the United States, Italy and Spain. In each case, the material was cDNA or gDNA derived from T cells, B-cell-depleted T cells, or PBMCs.

Per the germline V gene, CDR1 is LGHNA and CDR2 is YNFKEQ. The CDR3 runs to 15 residues. Trimming removed 0 bases at V and 4 bases at J, with 10 bases between. Assay: immunoSEQ multiplex PCR; the TCRdb copy retains only in-frame clones and omits some. The sample records approximately 340,000 clones, more than 70% being singletons. Sequenced sample: peripheral blood. This clonotype was obtained from a man aged 30-40 years with active or convalescent COVID-19. This chain uses TRBV4-2 with TRBJ2-4; possibly TRBD2 for D (5 bases). In DNA, the CDR3 is TGTGCCAGCAGCCAAGATGGCGGGTCTAAAAACATTCAGTACTTC. Encoded protein: CASSQDGGSKNIQYF.